What follows are 18 T cell receptor beta chains derived from one specimen sequenced in a study of breast tumors, draining lymph nodes, adjacent tissues. Using its own MiXCR run on the multiplex PCR reads, TCRdb lists one record per CDR3 protein. Seen here are 80,000 to 130,000 distinct CDR3 sequences, 21% observed once, and the top ten hold 1% to 1.5%. Samples came from axillary lymph nodes draining the breast cancer. Sequenced sample: axillary lymph node tissue. The receptors shown here come from a female donor with breast cancer. Some clones in this sample may be carry-over from other donors' samples.

This clonotype was seen ten or more times. V gene TRBV19 combines with J gene TRBJ1-2; D gene ambiguous. The CDR3 has 14 amino acids. The V gene's germline CDR1 is LNHDA and CDR2 SQIVND (reference sequence). V lost 3 bases, J lost 2 bases, and 10 bases lay in between. The CDR3 loop reads CASSIFRENYGYTF. The CDR3 DNA is TGTGCCAGTAGTATCTTCCGGGAGAACTATGGCTACACCTTC.

This clonotype was seen repeatedly, ten times or more. The J gene is TRBJ2-1, the V gene TRBV24-1, with 7 bases identical to TRBD2. This CDR3 spans 16 amino acids. Germline CDR1 is KGHDR and CDR2 is SFDVKD. V was clipped by 1 base and J by 5 bases; unmatched bases: 7. The CDR3 DNA is TGTGCCACCAGTGATTTTCGGGGGGAAAGACACAATGAGCAGTTCTTC. It yields the protein CATSDFRGERHNEQFF.

This clonotype showed up many times. This chain links TRBV19 with TRBJ2-7; D perhaps matches TRBD1 (6 bases). The length of the CDR3 is 12 residues. Germline-derived CDR1 and CDR2 are LNHDA and SQIVND (reference sequence). Deletions cut 8 bases from V and 5 bases from J, with 13 bases between. The CDR3 DNA sequence: TGTGCCAGTGGGGCAGGGGTCAACGAGCAGTACTTC. Protein sequence: CASGAGVNEQYF.

This clonotype was seen ten or more times. The chain employs TRBV5-8 and TRBJ1-2; maybe TRBD1 (6 bases). The V and J ends lost 0 bases and 8 bases respectively, with 14 bases between them. CDR3 length: 14 residues. CDR1 is SGHTS, CDR2 YDEGEE, per germline. The CDR3 region is CASSLGQAHIGYTF. For the CDR3, the DNA is TGTGCCAGCAGCTTGGGACAGGCCCATATAGGCTACACCTTC.

At least ten counts were recorded for this clonotype. The rearrangement uses TRBV30 and TRBJ1-2, with 8 nucleotides matching TRBD1. Germline V gene sequence: CDR1 GTSNPN, CDR2 SVGIG (reference sequence). The trim removed 5 bases at V and 9 bases at J, leaving 5 bases unmatched. The CDR3 length is 11 residues. The CDR3 loop is CAWDRGISYTF. The CDR3 DNA reads TGTGCCTGGGACAGGGGAATCAGCTACACCTTC.

A word on this clonotype: A single base separates this from a much larger clone, so it may be a read error. The chain uses TRBV20-1 and TRBJ2-3; no firm D call. Per germline, CDR1 DFQATT and CDR2 SNEGSKA (reference sequence). The germline V and J ends were trimmed by 4 bases and 0 bases, with 5 bases remaining between them. The CDR3 covers 12 residues. The CDR3 DNA reads as TGCAGTGCTATCCGCAGCACAGATACGCAGTATTTT. Translation: CSAIRSTDTQYF.

This chain links TRBV27 with TRBJ2-4; D call uncertain. Trimming cost V 1 base and J 0 bases, with 4 bases left between them. The CDR3 contains 14 residues. Germline CDR1 MNHEY, CDR2 SMNVEV (reference sequence). CDR3 in DNA: TGTGCCAGCAGTTTATATGGAGCCAAAAACATTCAGTACTTC. Its translation: CASSLYGAKNIQYF.

V gene TRBV27 combines with J gene TRBJ2-3, with 7 bases identical to TRBD2. The ends lost 3 bases at V and 7 bases at J; junction bases unmatched: 7. The germline gives CDR1 MNHEY, CDR2 SMNVEV (reference sequence). The CDR3 contains 14 residues. The CDR3: CASSFNGRGNTQYF. In nucleotides, the CDR3 is TGTGCCAGCAGTTTCAACGGGCGGGGGAATACGCAGTATTTT.

This clonotype was seen repeatedly, ten times or more. The chain recombines TRBV28 with TRBJ2-5; D uncertain. The germline V gene has CDR1 MDHEN and CDR2 SYDVKM. This CDR3 spans 12 amino acids. Trimming took 4 bases from V and 5 from J, leaving 8 bases between them. CDR3 residues: CASSSMGETQYF. The CDR3 coding sequence is TGTGCCAGCAGTTCAATGGGGGAGACCCAGTACTTC.

This clonotype came up many times. The chain combines TRBV5-1 with TRBJ1-3, with D unclear. The CDR3 extends over 13 amino acids. V was clipped by 5 bases and J by 4 bases, with 10 bases between them. Germline V gene data show CDR1 as SGHRS and CDR2 as YFSETQ. The CDR3 coding sequence is TGCGCCAGCAGTCCCTTGGTCGGAAACACCATATATTTT. Residues: CASSPLVGNTIYF.

This clonotype showed up many times. The chain recombines TRBV4-1 with TRBJ2-1; D tentatively reads TRBD1 or TRBD2 (5 bases each). This CDR3 has 13 residues. Germline CDR1 reads MGHRA; CDR2 reads YSYEKL. The V and J ends lost 4 bases and 5 bases respectively, with 9 bases between them. The CDR3 DNA sequence: TGCGCCAGCAGCCGGGGACCGAACAATGAGCAGTTCTTC. This codes for CASSRGPNNEQFF.

This clonotype was found many times. The chain joins TRBV3-1 to TRBJ2-1; 9 bases are a match to TRBD1. Germline V gene lookup returns CDR1 LGHDT and CDR2 YNNKEL (reference sequence). The length of the CDR3 is 14 residues. The V segment lost 7 bases and the J segment 7 bases; nucleotides outside the gene matches: 8. The CDR3 reads CASKPRDRGNEQFF. CDR3 nucleotides: TGTGCCAGCAAGCCACGAGACAGGGGGAATGAGCAGTTCTTC.

The sample holds many counts of this clonotype. J is TRBJ2-3 and V is TRBV10-3; TRBD1 matches at 7 bases. The trim removed 2 bases at V and 2 bases at J, leaving 7 bases unmatched. CDR1 and CDR2 (germline): ENHRY, SYGVKD. The CDR3 spans 16 residues. The CDR3 reads CAISEGTDRITDTQYF. CDR3 DNA: TGTGCCATCAGTGAGGGGACGGACAGGATCACAGATACGCAGTATTTT.

The gene calls are TRBV20-1 and TRBJ1-2, with D hard to call. Trimming took off 0 bases at V and 5 bases at J, with 13 bases between the two ends. The CDR3 is 14 residues long. CDR1 is DFQATT, CDR2 SNEGSKA, per germline (reference sequence). The CDR3 loop reads CSAREWRRDYGYTF. CDR3 coding DNA: TGCAGTGCTAGAGAGTGGCGACGAGATTATGGCTACACCTTC.

Turning to this clonotype: This could be a read error, since a much larger clone is one nucleotide away. This chain uses TRBV14 with TRBJ2-7; D gene uncertain. Germline V lookup: CDR1 SGHDN, CDR2 FVKESK. The V and J ends lost 6 bases and 2 bases respectively, with 14 bases between them. This CDR3 comprises 14 residues. This CDR3 reads CASSGEAQPYEQYF. In DNA, the CDR3 is TGTGCCAGCAGTGGCGAGGCTCAGCCCTACGAGCAGTACTTC.

The rearrangement links TRBV30 to TRBJ1-1; D might be TRBD1 (5 bases). V was cut by 7 bases and J by 5 bases, with 8 bases left in between. Germline CDR1 reads GTSNPN; CDR2 reads SVGIG (reference sequence). The CDR3 runs to 10 residues. CDR3 protein: CAYGGTEAFF. As DNA, the CDR3 is TGTGCCTACGGGGGGACTGAAGCTTTCTTT.

About this clonotype: A read error may account for a junction end that differs from germline. The V and J genes are TRBV7-9 and TRBJ2-1, with TRBD1 identical over 7 bases. This CDR3 contains 14 residues. Germline CDR1 is SEHNR and CDR2 is FQNEAQ (reference sequence). CDR3 sequence (DNA): TGTGCCAGCAGCGTGACAGGGACCAACAATGAGCGGTTCTTC. Translating it yields CASSVTGTNNERFF.

The sample holds a few counts of this clonotype. CDR3 in amino acids: CASSQMLDRMGYTF. The CDR3 nucleotides read TGTGCCAGCAGCCAAATGCTGGACAGGATGGGCTACACCTTC. The genes are TRBV3-1 and TRBJ1-2, with 7 bases aligning to TRBD1. Germline values: CDR1 LGHDT, CDR2 YNNKEL (reference sequence). CDR3 length equals 14 residues. Germline trimming cut 2 bases from V and 8 bases from J; bases unmatched to any gene: 8.